This entry is about one T cell receptor beta chain. The antigen is unknown. The V gene end was trimmed by 0 bases and the J gene end by 11 bases; junction bases not matched to a gene: 10. This CDR3 comprises 15 residues. Germline assignment: CDR1 DFQATT and CDR2 SNEGSKA (reference sequence). The TCRbeta library was prepared with unique molecular identifiers. TCRdb redid the calling of the PCR reads with MiXCR, one entry per CDR3 protein. The table includes hundreds of thousands of distinct CDR3 sequences, around 15% detected once. The source of the sample is a study of T-cell reconstitution after alpha-beta-depleted transplantation in children. General study points: Some patients showed high day-60 TCRbeta diversity, which derived from surviving recipient T cells and thymic progenitors. There were reportedly several hundred expanded graft clones from which alpha-beta T cells came about two months after transplant.

This TCR was sampled from a male patient aged 2-9 years who had a stem cell transplant for acute lymphoblastic leukemia, so the T cells may come from the graft donor. The starting material was PBMCs, mostly from graft donor cells, obtained 360 days after TCRalphabeta/CD19-depleted stem cell transplant. This chain links TRBV20-1 with TRBJ1-5; TRBD1 aligns across 10 bases. The CDR3 loop is CSARDRGTGVGAQHF. CDR3 nucleotides: TGCAGTGCTAGAGACCGTGGGACAGGGGTAGGGGCCCAGCATTTT.